This TCR beta chain was documented in a study of T cell repertoires in Merkel cell carcinoma (dated by TCRdb to the late 2010s). At the level of the whole study: Patients with prior intralesional immunotherapy or systemic immune checkpoint blockade before the biopsy were excluded. To be included, a subject needed both a diagnosis of MCPyV-positive Merkel cell carcinoma and tumor-infiltrating lymphocytes that had been successfully expanded in vitro. MCPyV-specific clonotypes were initially defined through tetramer sorting, cloning and paired TCR sequencing of expanded tumor-infiltrating lymphocytes.

The trim is 7 bases for V and 4 bases for J, with a gap of 16 bases between the germline ends. The CDR3, from cysteine to phenylalanine, totals 14 residues. Kept here is only the CDR3 DNA, which spans 42 bases and is read in frame from base 1. Reading the germline V gene gives CDR1 ENHRY and CDR2 SYGVKD. Study-wide conclusions, independent of this receptor: Normal tissue biopsies were not studied.

Worth noting for this clone: The specificity of this receptor is unknown. No much larger clone is present one base from it, and per-base qualities are unavailable.

Each study subject had MCPyV-positive Merkel cell carcinoma confirmed by biopsy and had serum antibodies to T-antigen that tested positive. Genomic DNA was extracted from over 5 adjacent 10-micron frozen tumor sections without cell sorting or culture. Roughly 5 x 5 x 5 mm of tumor biopsy tissue was frozen in optimal cutting temperature compound. In the frozen biopsy, scout sections stained with hematoxylin and eosin confirmed plenty of Merkel cell carcinoma along with infiltrating cells. TRB CDR3 sequencing and data processing of tumor genomic DNA were performed with the immunoSEQ assay. Sourced from immuneACCESS, this table was stored by TCRdb with only in-frame sequences that have V and J called. A share of the clones is absent; for the studies checked, an unresolved V gene accounts for under half, and the remainder has no known explanation. The sample table records more than 12,000 clones; approximately 73% of these occur just once. The ten largest clones add up to approximately 17% of the sample.

Recombination connected TRBV10-3 to TRBJ1-1; the D gene lacks a confident call. The specimen sequenced was tumor tissue. This clonotype was obtained from an adult with Merkel cell carcinoma. The CDR3 region: CAITSGQVGTEAFF. In nucleotides, the sequence is TGTGCCATCACCTCCGGCCAGGTCGGCACTGAAGCTTTCTTT.